One sample yielded the 2 T cell receptor beta chains listed below, sequenced in a study of T cell responses to AZD1222 COVID-19 vaccine. Using immunoSEQ multiplex PCR, the repertoire was profiled, and TCRdb retains in-frame clones only, with some absent. The sample has roughly 130,000 clones; more than 80% are singletons. The sequencing used peripheral blood, collected 28 days after the second dose of the MenACWY control vaccine. The receptors were sampled from an adult who received the MenACWY meningococcal vaccine as a control.

The chain couples TRBV28 to TRBJ1-2; TRBD1 might be the D (6 bases). CDR3 length: 16 residues. Germline loops: CDR1 MDHEN, CDR2 SYDVKM. The V end was cut by 2 bases, the J end by 4 bases, with 17 bases between. The chain's CDR3 is CASSLGRAGAGYGYTF. In DNA form, the CDR3 reads TGTGCCAGCAGTTTAGGGCGAGCAGGGGCTGGCTATGGCTACACCTTC.

The V call is TRBV9, the J call TRBJ2-2, with a tentative D call TRBD2 (6 bases). Trimming removed 0 bases at V and 1 base at J, with 10 bases between. The CDR3 consists of 16 residues. In germline, CDR1 is SGDLS, CDR2 YYNGEE. The CDR3 bases are TGTGCCAGCAGCGTAGAAGTAGCGGTGAACACCGGGGAGCTGTTTTTT. Translation: CASSVEVAVNTGELFF. The full variable domain, completed using reference TRBV9 and TRBJ2-2, is DSGVTQTPKHLITATGQRVTLRCSPRSGDLSVYWYQQSLDQGLQFLIQYYNGEERAKGNILERFSAQQFPDLHSELNLSSLELGDSALYFCASSVEVAVNTGELFFGEGSRLTVL.